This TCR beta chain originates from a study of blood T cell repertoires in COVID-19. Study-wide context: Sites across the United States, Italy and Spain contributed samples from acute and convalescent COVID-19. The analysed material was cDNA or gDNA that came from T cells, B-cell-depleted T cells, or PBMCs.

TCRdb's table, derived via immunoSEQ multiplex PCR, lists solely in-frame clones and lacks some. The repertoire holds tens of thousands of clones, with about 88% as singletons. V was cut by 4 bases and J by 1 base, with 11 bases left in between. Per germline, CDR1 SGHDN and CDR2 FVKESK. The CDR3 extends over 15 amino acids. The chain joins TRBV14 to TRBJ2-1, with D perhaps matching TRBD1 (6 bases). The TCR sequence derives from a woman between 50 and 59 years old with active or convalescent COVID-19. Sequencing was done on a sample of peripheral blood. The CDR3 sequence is CASSLRQASYNEQFF. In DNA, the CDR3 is TGTGCCAGCAGCCTGAGACAGGCTTCCTACAATGAGCAGTTCTTC. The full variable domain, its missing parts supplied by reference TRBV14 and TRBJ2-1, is EAGVTQFPSHSVIEKGQTVTLRCDPISGHDNLYWYRRVMGKEIKFLLHFVKESKQDESGMPNNRFLAERTGGTYSTLKVQPAELEDSGVYFCASSLRQASYNEQFFGPGTRLTVL.